This TCR beta chain emerged from a study of CD4 T cells in relation to SARS-CoV-2 and coronaviruses. The overall study: Convalescent patients had median age 38.5 years, range about 21 to 75. Convalescent patients were fewer than 10 males and 4 females; two were Hispanic.

Per germline, CDR1 MNHNY and CDR2 SVGAGI (reference sequence). The CDR3 covers 11 residues. V dropped 2 bases and J dropped 5 bases, with 4 bases sitting between them. Clones were sequenced by immunoSEQ multiplex PCR, and TCRdb holds only the in-frame ones, with some missing. The table has about 36,000 clones, over 65% seen once; the top ten hold less than 3.5%. Regarding this clone: Its specificity is unknown.

For 10 days, 10^5 sorted CD4+ cells grew with T cell-depleted PBMCs and CEF. This TCR was sampled from an adult with COVID-19. Source material: memory CD4+ T cells from PBMCs, cultured in vitro. The chain couples TRBV6-6 to TRBJ2-7; D is unresolved. The CDR3 spells CASSYGDEQYF. The CDR3 nucleotides read TGTGCCAGCAGTTACGGAGACGAGCAGTACTTC.